Reported below is one TCR beta chain. The data were taken from a study of T cell responses to AZD1222 COVID-19 vaccine. The CDR3 contains 14 residues. Germline CDR1 reads SNHLY; CDR2 reads FYNNEI. Deletions cut 6 bases from V and 4 bases from J, with 13 bases between. The protocol was immunoSEQ multiplex PCR, while the TCRdb copy is restricted to in-frame clones and leaves out a portion. The profile shows about 120,000 clones, around nine tenths of them singletons. This chain uses TRBV2 with TRBJ1-5; D may be TRBD1 (6 bases). The sequence derives from an adult in good health. Material: peripheral blood, obtained on day 0 of AZD1222 vaccination. This chain's CDR3 is CASRGQGPNQPQHF. The CDR3 DNA follows: TGTGCCAGCAGGGGGCAGGGGCCGAATCAGCCCCAGCATTTT.